Each of the 23 T cell receptor beta chains below was sequenced from the same sample in a study of PD-L1 blockade in urothelial cancer. Some clones are missing from TCRdb's copy, which holds only in-frame ones; the method was immunoSEQ multiplex PCR. Of 100,000 or so clones listed, roughly nine tenths were seen once; the top ten hold about 0.92%. This specimen consisted of PBMCs, obtained around atezolizumab (anti-PD-L1) treatment. These receptors came from a woman of 80 years or more with urothelial cancer.

The gene calls are TRBV6-1 and TRBJ2-7; D unclear. The CDR3 loop spans 13 amino acids. V lost 9 bases, J lost 3 bases, and 15 bases lay in between. CDR1 is MNHNS and CDR2 is SASEGT in the germline V gene. The CDR3: CASARVNNYEQYF. The CDR3, as DNA: TGTGCCAGTGCTCGGGTGAACAACTACGAGCAGTACTTC.

Points on this clone: Other DNA sequences in the same sample also yield this CDR3. The genes are TRBV7-9 and TRBJ1-1, with D possibly TRBD1 on 5 matching bases. From germline, CDR1 is SEHNR and CDR2 FQNEAQ (reference sequence). The CDR3 is 13 amino acids. V dropped 5 bases and J dropped 1 base, with 8 bases sitting between them. The CDR3 DNA reads TGTGCCAGCAGCCTCGGACAGAACACTGAAGCTTTCTTT. Its protein product is CASSLGQNTEAFF.

The chain combines TRBV6-4 with TRBJ2-1, with D possibly TRBD1 on 5 matching bases. The CDR3 totals 15 residues. Trimming cost V 4 bases and J 0 bases, with 10 bases left between them. Germline CDR1 MRHNA, CDR2 SNTAGT. The CDR3 DNA sequence: TGTGCCAGCAGTGTGGACACCGGCTCCTACAATGAGCAGTTCTTC. It codes for CASSVDTGSYNEQFF.

V is TRBV11-2 and J is TRBJ1-2, with TRBD1 identical over 8 bases. V dropped 5 bases and J dropped 7; count of bases not matched to a gene: 9. Per the germline V gene, CDR1 is SGHAT and CDR2 is FQNNGV. The length of the CDR3 is 14 residues. The CDR3 coding sequence is TGTGCCAGCAGCCTGACAGGGGAGTTTGGTGGCTACACCTTC. This sequence encodes CASSLTGEFGGYTF.

The chain employs TRBV4-1 and TRBJ1-1; the D gene is possibly TRBD1 (6 bases). The CDR3 contains 16 residues. Trimming removed 0 bases at V and 3 bases at J, with 14 bases between. From germline, CDR1 is MGHRA and CDR2 YSYEKL. The CDR3 DNA is TGCGCCAGCAGCCAAGAAGTAGGCTGGACAGACACTGAAGCTTTCTTT. Protein: CASSQEVGWTDTEAFF.

The chain recombines TRBV10-3 with TRBJ1-4, with D perhaps TRBD1 (5 bases). The V gene's germline CDR1 is ENHRY and CDR2 SYGVKD. CDR3 size: 11 residues. V was trimmed by 8 bases and J by 6 bases, leaving 7 bases between them. The CDR3 loop reads CAIGGDEKLFF. DNA of the CDR3: TGTGCCATCGGGGGGGATGAAAAACTGTTTTTT.

The CDR3 spells CATGRRMTGASYEQYF. The CDR3 DNA reads TGTGCCACCGGCAGACGGATGACAGGGGCCTCCTACGAGCAGTACTTC. The V gene is TRBV28, the J gene TRBJ2-7; 8 bases are shared with TRBD1. Germline V gene sequence: CDR1 MDHEN, CDR2 SYDVKM. The CDR3 runs 16 residues. Trimming removed 10 bases from V and 0 bases from J; junction bases left unmatched: 14. Complete variable domain (other parts from reference TRBV28 and TRBJ2-7): DVKVTQSSRYLVKRTGEKVFLECVQDMDHENMFWYRQDPGLGLRLIYFSYDVKMKEKGDIPEGYSVSREKKERFSLILESASTNQTSMYLCATGRRMTGASYEQYFGPGTRLTVT.

The chain links TRBV28 to TRBJ1-1, with D maybe TRBD1 (5 bases). Trimming left V 7 bases short and J 0 bases short, with 12 bases between. CDR3 size: 14 residues. CDR1 and CDR2 (germline): MDHEN, SYDVKM. CDR3 in amino acids: CASMKEGMNTEAFF. As DNA, the CDR3 is TGTGCCAGCATGAAGGAGGGGATGAACACTGAAGCTTTCTTT.

The genes are TRBV9 and TRBJ2-1; the D gene is possibly TRBD2 (6 bases). V shed 0 bases and J shed 8 bases, with 15 bases lying between them. Germline V lookup: CDR1 SGDLS, CDR2 YYNGEE. The CDR3 is 15 residues long. CDR3 sequence: CASSVEEGIFDEQFF. Written as DNA, the CDR3 is TGTGCCAGCAGCGTAGAGGAGGGTATCTTCGATGAGCAGTTCTTC.

The chain has TRBV28 and TRBJ2-7, with 12 bases identical to TRBD1. Germline CDR1 MDHEN, CDR2 SYDVKM. The CDR3 runs to 19 residues. The V gene end was trimmed by 6 bases and the J gene end by 3 bases; junction bases not matched to a gene: 18. The CDR3 protein is CASRPRGTGGSPGRYEQYF. In DNA, the CDR3 is TGTGCCAGCAGACCCAGGGGGACAGGGGGCTCTCCTGGGCGCTACGAGCAGTACTTC.

The chain has TRBV7-8 and TRBJ1-2; D possibly corresponds to TRBD1 (5 bases). Germline-derived CDR1 and CDR2 are SGHVS and FQNEAQ. This CDR3 has 13 amino acids. V was cut by 5 bases and J by 4 bases, with 11 bases left in between. The CDR3 DNA reads as TGTGCCAGCAGCCTTTCCGGGGGCTATGGCTACACCTTC. Protein: CASSLSGGYGYTF.

The J gene is TRBJ2-3, the V gene TRBV10-3; 8 bases align to TRBD2. CDR1 and CDR2 from the germline V gene are ENHRY and SYGVKD. The ends lost 2 bases at V and 0 bases at J; junction bases unmatched: 16. The CDR3 contains 20 residues. The DNA for the CDR3 is TGTGCCATCAGTGAGGGTTTTAGCGGGACAAGTATTCCTAGCACAGATACGCAGTATTTT. The encoded protein is CAISEGFSGTSIPSTDTQYF.

The CDR3 bases are TGTGCCAGCAGCTTTTCGGGAGTCTACGAGCAGTACTTC. This translates into CASSFSGVYEQYF. The chain recombines TRBV5-4 with TRBJ2-7, with a possible D match to TRBD2 (6 bases). The length of the CDR3 is 13 residues. Germline values: CDR1 SGHNT, CDR2 YYREEE (reference sequence). V lost 2 bases and J 3 bases, leaving 9 bases between the germline ends. The variable domain in full, completed from reference TRBV5-4 and TRBJ2-7, reads ETGVTQSPTHLIKTRGQQVTLRCSSQSGHNTVSWYQQALGQGPQFIFQYYREEENGRGNFPPRFSGLQFPNYSSELNVNALELDDSALYLCASSFSGVYEQYFGPGTRLTVT.

The V gene is TRBV11-1, the J gene TRBJ1-1; D is undetermined. Germline CDR1 is SGHAT and CDR2 is FQDESV (reference sequence). With 3 bases removed from V and 1 base from J, the gap between germline ends came to 9 bases. The CDR3 runs 14 residues. The CDR3 sequence is CASSFARENTEAFF. CDR3 coding DNA: TGTGCCAGCAGCTTTGCTCGAGAGAACACTGAAGCTTTCTTT.

The rearrangement joins TRBV7-8 to TRBJ1-4, with 7 bases that match TRBD1. The CDR3 sequence is 16 residues long. Looked up from germline, CDR1 is SGHVS and CDR2 is FQNEAQ. The junction had 6 bases not matched to a gene; V was cut back by 5 bases and J by 0 bases. This chain's CDR3 is CASSNRDSTTNEKLFF. The CDR3 nucleotides are TGTGCCAGCAGCAACCGGGACAGCACAACTAATGAAAAACTGTTTTTT.

This chain connects TRBV11-3 to TRBJ2-7; D is uncertain. Per germline, CDR1 SGHNT and CDR2 YENEEA. CDR3 length: 14 residues. Trimming cost V 5 bases and J 2 bases, with 13 bases left between them. CDR3 nucleotide sequence: TGTGCCAGCAGCCCCCGAGAGTCGGCCTACGAGCAGTACTTC. It yields the protein CASSPRESAYEQYF.

This clone has a single count. The rearrangement joins TRBV6-6 to TRBJ1-1; D unresolved. Germline CDR1 MNHNY, CDR2 SVGAGI (reference sequence). The ends were cut back, 6 bases at V and 7 bases at J, with 12 bases in the middle. The CDR3 runs to 12 residues. CDR3 sequence (DNA): TGTGCCAGCAGACCCGACTCGGGTGAAGCTTTCTTT. Encoded protein: CASRPDSGEAFF.

The rearrangement links TRBV5-1 to TRBJ1-2; 7 nucleotides align to TRBD1. Germline assignment: CDR1 SGHRS and CDR2 YFSETQ. This CDR3 comprises 13 residues. Losses at the gene ends were 4 bases for V and 13 bases for J; bases not matched to a gene: 13. CDR3 DNA sequence: TGCGCCAGCAGCCCTGGACAGGTACCCGCCAGCACCTTC. Translation: CASSPGQVPASTF.

The chain links TRBV14 to TRBJ2-7; 13 bases are shared with TRBD2. The CDR3 loop spans 15 amino acids. J gave up 6 bases and V 4 bases, and 6 bases lay outside the gene matches. CDR1 and CDR2 (germline): SGHDN, FVKESK. DNA of the CDR3: TGTGCCAGCAGCCCCATCGGACTAGCGGGAGTCGAGCAGTACTTC. Translation: CASSPIGLAGVEQYF.

The chain uses TRBV7-2 and TRBJ1-2; no definite D call. CDR3 length: 14 amino acids. The V gene lost 4 bases and the J gene lost 4 bases, with 13 bases spanning the gap. Germline CDR1 is SGHTA and CDR2 is FQGNSA. In DNA, the CDR3 is TGTGCCAGCAGCTCCGTAGAGGGAGGCTATGGCTACACCTTC. Residues: CASSSVEGGYGYTF. Combining the CDR3 with reference TRBV7-2 and TRBJ1-2 gives the whole variable domain GAGVSQSPSNKVTEKGKDVELRCDPISGHTALYWYRQSLGQGLEFLIYFQGNSAPDKSGLPSDRFSAERTGGSVSTLTIQRTQQEDSAVYLCASSSVEGGYGYTFGSGTRLTVV.

This sequence joins TRBV10-1 and TRBJ1-1, with unresolved D. Trimming took off 2 bases at V and 5 bases at J, with 15 bases between the two ends. This CDR3 has 15 amino acids. CDR1 is WNHNN and CDR2 is SYGVQD in the germline V gene (reference sequence). CDR3 protein: CASSEGMAGRTEAFF. CDR3 DNA sequence: TGCGCCAGCAGTGAGGGAATGGCGGGTCGGACTGAAGCTTTCTTT.

This clone was detected once. V gene TRBV18 combines with J gene TRBJ2-1; D is perhaps TRBD1 (5 bases). The CDR3 has 13 residues. Trimming pared 4 bases from V and 3 bases from J, leaving 7 bases between. Germline CDR1 and CDR2: KGHSH and LQKENI. CDR3 in amino acids: CASSQGNYNEQFF. The CDR3 DNA follows: TGTGCCAGCTCACAGGGGAACTACAATGAGCAGTTCTTC.

The chain employs TRBV28 and TRBJ2-5; 7 positions agree with TRBD2. The CDR3 length is 13 residues. CDR1 is MDHEN and CDR2 is SYDVKM in the germline V gene. V dropped 7 bases and J dropped 5; count of bases not matched to a gene: 7. CDR3 loop: CASKGAGRETQYF. CDR3 DNA: TGTGCCAGCAAAGGAGCGGGAAGGGAGACCCAGTACTTC.